This passage covers 29 T cell receptor beta chains from one sample sequenced in a study of monozygotic twins with inflammatory bowel disease. TCRdb reanalyzed the 5' RACE reads, giving one entry per CDR3 protein sequence and no DNA. Recorded for this sample: about 330,000 distinct CDR3 sequences. Sequenced material: blood. All receptors come from a human donor with ulcerative colitis or Crohn's disease, or a healthy co-twin of an affected twin (not recorded which).

The rearrangement joins TRBV10-3 to TRBJ2-1. CDR1 is ENHRY, CDR2 SYGVKD, per germline. This CDR3 contains 15 residues. The CDR3 spells CAISENPTENNEQFF.

CDR3 in amino acids: CASSPRPGKRDSPLHF. This chain connects TRBV7-2 to TRBJ1-6. The length of the CDR3 is 16 residues. CDR1 is SGHTA and CDR2 is FQGNSA in the germline V gene.

This rearrangement joins TRBV4-2 to TRBJ1-5. The CDR3 is made up of 13 amino acids. Germline assignment: CDR1 LGHNA and CDR2 YNFKEQ. The CDR3 protein is CASSQEKGQPQHF.

The CDR3 region is CSASGWQYSGGPTYEQYF. This sequence joins TRBV20-1 and TRBJ2-7. Germline CDR1 and CDR2: DFQATT and SNEGSKA (reference sequence). This CDR3 comprises 18 residues.

The gene calls are TRBV4-1 and TRBJ2-2; the D gene TCRdb calls, TRBD1, cannot be checked with no DNA. Looked up from germline, CDR1 is MGHRA and CDR2 is YSYEKL. This CDR3 region has 17 residues. The CDR3 sequence is CASSQDPGTGDTGELFF.

The chain combines TRBV7-2 with TRBJ1-5. From germline, CDR1 is SGHTA and CDR2 FQGNSA. This CDR3 has 14 residues. CDR3 amino acids: CASSLENSMGPQHF.

The J gene is TRBJ2-1, the V gene TRBV25-1; TCRdb's D call of TRBD2 is untestable without DNA. This CDR3 comprises 22 residues. Germline values: CDR1 MGHDK, CDR2 SYGVNS. CDR3 sequence reads: CASSNPGERTCCGTSSDNEQFF. Looking up the rest from reference TRBV25-1 and TRBJ2-1 gives the full variable domain: EADIYQTPRYLVIGTGKKITLECSQTMGHDKMYWYQQDPGMELHLIHYSYGVNSTEKGDLSSESTVSRIRTEHFPLTLESARPSHTSQYLCASSNPGERTCCGTSSDNEQFFGPGTRLTVL.

The V call is TRBV5-1, the J call TRBJ2-2. This CDR3 has 13 residues. The germline V gene encodes CDR1 SGHRS and CDR2 YFSETQ. CDR3 region: CASSIGWTGELFF.

V is TRBV7-9 and J is TRBJ2-3; TCRdb's D gene call, TRBD1, goes unchecked for lack of DNA. Per the germline V gene, CDR1 is SEHNR and CDR2 is FQNEAQ (reference sequence). The CDR3 contains 15 residues. The CDR3 loop reads CASSPVGGFADTQYF.

The rearrangement links TRBV20-1 to TRBJ2-4; TCRdb returns TRBD2, unconfirmable since there is no DNA. CDR1 DFQATT and CDR2 SNEGSKA come from the germline V gene (reference sequence). CDR3 size: 17 residues. CDR3 residues: CSARDKKDYAAKNIQYF.

This rearrangement joins TRBV20-1 to TRBJ2-3; TCRdb reports TRBD1, a call that lacks DNA to check it against. Germline V gene lookup returns CDR1 DFQATT and CDR2 SNEGSKA (reference sequence). This CDR3 has 13 residues. The CDR3 region is CSAVFDRDDTQYF.

The CDR3 reads CASSLVEAGLSWWDEQFF. V usage is TRBV7-8 and J usage is TRBJ2-1; the D call of TRBD2 rests on TCRdb alone, since no DNA is present to check it. The CDR3 length is 18 residues. The germline V gene has CDR1 SGHVS and CDR2 FQNEAQ.

The V gene is TRBV20-1, the J gene TRBJ2-7. CDR3 length: 12 amino acids. Germline V lookup: CDR1 DFQATT, CDR2 SNEGSKA (reference sequence). The CDR3 sequence: CSARGATYEQYF.

The genes are TRBV12-3 or TRBV12-4 and TRBJ2-5; checking the TCRdb D call of TRBD1 is not possible without DNA. The CDR3 consists of 14 residues. The CDR3 loop is CASSFRREQETQYF.

The CDR3 here is CASSLDGSTEAFF. V and J are TRBV7-9 and TRBJ1-1. This CDR3 has 13 residues. CDR1 and CDR2 (germline): SEHNR, FQNEAQ (reference sequence).

The chain joins TRBV4-2 to TRBJ2-7; TCRdb designates TRBD2, a call that cannot be tested without DNA. This CDR3 contains 15 residues. The germline V gene encodes CDR1 LGHNA and CDR2 YNFKEQ. The CDR3: CASSQPEGQVAEQYF.

CDR3 sequence: CASSQGRRNTEAFF. The V call is TRBV3-1, the J call TRBJ1-1; the TCRdb D gene call, TRBD1, has no DNA to confirm it. Germline CDR1 LGHDT, CDR2 YNNKEL (reference sequence). The CDR3 contains 14 residues.

V and J are TRBV6-2 or TRBV6-3 and TRBJ2-5; lacking DNA, the TRBD2 call made by TCRdb goes unchecked. The germline V gene encodes CDR1 MNHEY and CDR2 SVGEGT. This CDR3 spans 16 amino acids. CDR3 region: CASSSRRLAGEETQYF.

CDR3 amino acids: CASSLDRSSYNSPLHF. V usage is TRBV4-3 and J usage is TRBJ1-6. Germline CDR1 and CDR2: LGHNA and YSLEER. CDR3 length: 16 residues.

V and J are TRBV12-3 or TRBV12-4 and TRBJ2-7; the TRBD2 assignment by TCRdb is unverifiable without DNA. CDR3 length: 15 residues. The CDR3 sequence is CASSSVTRSGCEQYF.

The chain joins TRBV10-1 to TRBJ2-3. The CDR3 length is 14 residues. Germline V gives CDR1 WNHNN, CDR2 SYGVQD (reference sequence). The CDR3 sequence is CASSALTSTDTQYF.

This chain links TRBV20-1 with TRBJ2-1; without DNA, the TCRdb call of TRBD1 cannot be checked. The CDR3 covers 15 residues. Germline CDR1 DFQATT, CDR2 SNEGSKA (reference sequence). This CDR3 reads CSARSPQPQNNEQFF.

The rearrangement uses TRBV11-2 and TRBJ2-3. The CDR3 extends over 13 amino acids. Germline lookup yields CDR1 SGHAT and CDR2 FQNNGV. CDR3 loop: CASSYLFTDTQYF.

This rearrangement joins TRBV20-1 to TRBJ2-3; TCRdb's assignment of TRBD2 cannot be checked, as there is no DNA. CDR3 length equals 17 residues. Germline V CDR1 and CDR2: DFQATT, SNEGSKA (reference sequence). CDR3 sequence reads: CSARDIGRSGAADTQYF.

The CDR3 sequence is CASSLTGPGIGNQPQHF. V and J are TRBV27 and TRBJ1-5; with no DNA, the TCRdb D assignment of TRBD1 cannot be verified. This CDR3 has 17 residues. Germline V gives CDR1 MNHEY, CDR2 SMNVEV (reference sequence).

This rearrangement joins TRBV28 to TRBJ2-3; TCRdb names TRBD2, which stays unverified in the absence of DNA. CDR1 is MDHEN, CDR2 SYDVKM, per germline. The CDR3 length is 14 residues. CDR3 sequence reads: CASSFPSSPDTQYF.

The chain employs TRBV10-3 and TRBJ2-7; the D gene TCRdb calls, TRBD1, cannot be checked with no DNA. The CDR3 sequence is 14 residues long. The germline V gene encodes CDR1 ENHRY and CDR2 SYGVKD. Here the CDR3 reads CAITPTDSSAEQYF.

The rearrangement joins TRBV7-2 to TRBJ1-2; TCRdb calls TRBD1, which cannot be checked without DNA. CDR1 is SGHTA and CDR2 is FQGNSA in the germline V gene. CDR3 length: 14 residues. The CDR3 loop reads CASSFREPANGYTF. The variable domain in full, completed from reference TRBV7-2 and TRBJ1-2, reads GAGVSQSPSNKVTEKGKDVELRCDPISGHTALYWYRQSLGQGLEFLIYFQGNSAPDKSGLPSDRFSAERTGGSVSTLTIQRTQQEDSAVYLCASSFREPANGYTFGSGTRLTVV.

The rearrangement uses TRBV5-1 and TRBJ2-5; TCRdb's D call of TRBD2 is untestable without DNA. Looked up from germline, CDR1 is SGHRS and CDR2 is YFSETQ. This CDR3 contains 15 residues. CDR3 region: CASEGGTSGRKTQYF. Full variable domain (missing parts from reference TRBV5-1 and TRBJ2-5): KAGVTQTPRYLIKTRGQQVTLSCSPISGHRSVSWYQQTPGQGLQFLFEYFSETQRNKGNFPGRFSGRQFSNSRSEMNVSTLELGDSALYLCASEGGTSGRKTQYFGPGTRLLVL.